This section outlines one T cell receptor (beta chain) sequence together with its context. The treatment here: 15 to 20 received Ad26.COV2.S at low or high dose, single or two shots; five or six received placebo; per-sample allocation not given. At day 63 after the first vaccine or placebo injection, samples were drawn. In Boston, an adult donor aged 18-55 years took part. The entry originates in a study of Ad26.COV2.S vaccination and SARS-CoV-2 variants. This table comes from immunoSEQ multiplex PCR, and its TCRdb copy is limited to in-frame clones, with some not included. The sample includes 300,000 to 400,000 clones, 85% of them seen just once. With V trimmed by 10 bases and J by 7 bases, 16 bases remained unmatched. The V gene's germline CDR1 is MDHEN and CDR2 SYDVKM. The length of the CDR3 is 15 residues.

The chain couples TRBV28 to TRBJ1-3; 7 positions agree with TRBD1. The receptor's source is a person aged 18-65 years who received the Ad26.COV2.S COVID-19 vaccine or a placebo. Here the sequenced sample was peripheral blood, taken in a trial of Ad26.COV2.S vaccine versus placebo. Here the CDR3 reads CATVTAQGRGNTIYF. The CDR3 DNA is TGTGCCACCGTTACCGCACAGGGGAGGGGGAACACCATATATTTT. Filled out from reference TRBV28 and TRBJ1-3, the complete variable domain reads DVKVTQSSRYLVKRTGEKVFLECVQDMDHENMFWYRQDPGLGLRLIYFSYDVKMKEKGDIPEGYSVSREKKERFSLILESASTNQTSMYLCATVTAQGRGNTIYFGEGSWLTVV.